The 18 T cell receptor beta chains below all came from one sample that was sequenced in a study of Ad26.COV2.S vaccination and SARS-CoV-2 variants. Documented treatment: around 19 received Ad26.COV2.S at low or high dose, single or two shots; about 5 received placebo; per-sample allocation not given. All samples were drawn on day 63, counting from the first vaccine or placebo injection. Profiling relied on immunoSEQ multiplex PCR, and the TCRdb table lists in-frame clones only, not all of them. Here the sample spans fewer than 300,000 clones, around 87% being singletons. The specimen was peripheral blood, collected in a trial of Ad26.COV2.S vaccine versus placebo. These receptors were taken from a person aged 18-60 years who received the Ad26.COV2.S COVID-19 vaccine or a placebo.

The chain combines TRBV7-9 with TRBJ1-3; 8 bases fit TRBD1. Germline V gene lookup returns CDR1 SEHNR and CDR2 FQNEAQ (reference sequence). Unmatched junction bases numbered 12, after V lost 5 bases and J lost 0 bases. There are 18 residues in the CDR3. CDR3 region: CASSTTVGTGSSGNTIYF. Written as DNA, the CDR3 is TGTGCCAGCAGCACTACGGTGGGGACAGGCTCCTCTGGAAACACCATATATTTT.

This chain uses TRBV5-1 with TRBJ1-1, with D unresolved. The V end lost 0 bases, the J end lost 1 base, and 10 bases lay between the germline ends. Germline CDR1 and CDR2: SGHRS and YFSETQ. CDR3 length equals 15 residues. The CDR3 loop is CASSLAPATNTEAFF. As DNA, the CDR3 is TGCGCCAGCAGCTTGGCCCCAGCGACGAACACTGAAGCTTTCTTT.

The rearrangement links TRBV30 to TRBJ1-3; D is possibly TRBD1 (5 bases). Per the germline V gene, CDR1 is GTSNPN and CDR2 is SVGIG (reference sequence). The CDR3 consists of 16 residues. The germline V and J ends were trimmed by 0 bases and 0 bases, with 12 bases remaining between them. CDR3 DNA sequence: TGTGCCTGGAGTGTAGGAGGCGGGGGCTCTGGAAACACCATATATTTT. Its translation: CAWSVGGGGSGNTIYF.

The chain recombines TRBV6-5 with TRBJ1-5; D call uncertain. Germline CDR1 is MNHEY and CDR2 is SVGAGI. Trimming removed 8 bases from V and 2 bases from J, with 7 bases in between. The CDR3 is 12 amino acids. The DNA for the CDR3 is TGTGCCAGCTGGGAGGGCAATCAGCCCCAGCATTTT. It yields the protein CASWEGNQPQHF.

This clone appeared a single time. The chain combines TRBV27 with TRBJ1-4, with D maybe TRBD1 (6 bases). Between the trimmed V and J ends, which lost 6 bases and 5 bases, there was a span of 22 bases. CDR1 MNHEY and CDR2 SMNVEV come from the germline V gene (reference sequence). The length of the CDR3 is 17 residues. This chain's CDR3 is CASRRGFNRVGNEKLFF. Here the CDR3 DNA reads TGTGCCAGCAGGCGAGGCTTCAACAGGGTAGGGAATGAAAAACTGTTTTTT.

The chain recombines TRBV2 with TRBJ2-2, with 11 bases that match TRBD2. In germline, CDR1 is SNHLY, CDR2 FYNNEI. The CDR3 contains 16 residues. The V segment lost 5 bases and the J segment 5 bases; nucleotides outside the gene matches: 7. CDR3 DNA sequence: TGTGCCAGCAGTTATAGCGGGGGGGTTCAGACCGGGGAGCTGTTTTTT. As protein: CASSYSGGVQTGELFF.

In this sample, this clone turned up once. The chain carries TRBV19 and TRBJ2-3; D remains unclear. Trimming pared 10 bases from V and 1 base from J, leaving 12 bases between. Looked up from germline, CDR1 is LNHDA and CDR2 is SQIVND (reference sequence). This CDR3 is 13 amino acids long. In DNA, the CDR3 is TGTGCCACTACAGTGGGCGGCACAGATACGCAGTATTTT. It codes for CATTVGGTDTQYF.

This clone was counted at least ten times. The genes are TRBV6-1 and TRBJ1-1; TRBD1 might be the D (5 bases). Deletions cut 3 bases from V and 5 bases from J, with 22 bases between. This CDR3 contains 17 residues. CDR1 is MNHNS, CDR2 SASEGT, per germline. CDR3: CASSEGEGRLGKTEAFF. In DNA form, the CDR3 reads TGTGCCAGCAGTGAGGGGGAAGGTCGACTGGGGAAGACTGAAGCTTTCTTT.

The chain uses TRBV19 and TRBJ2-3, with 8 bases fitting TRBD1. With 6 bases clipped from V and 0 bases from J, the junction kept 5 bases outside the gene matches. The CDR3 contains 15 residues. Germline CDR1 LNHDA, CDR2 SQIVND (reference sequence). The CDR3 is CASSDHRGSTDTQYF. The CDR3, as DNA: TGTGCCAGTAGCGATCACAGGGGGAGCACAGATACGCAGTATTTT.

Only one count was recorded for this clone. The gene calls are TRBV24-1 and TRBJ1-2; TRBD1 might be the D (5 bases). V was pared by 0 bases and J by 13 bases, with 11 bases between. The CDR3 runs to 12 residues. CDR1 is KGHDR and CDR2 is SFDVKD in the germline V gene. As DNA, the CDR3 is TGTGCCACCAGTGATTTGGGGGGAAGGTTCACCTTC. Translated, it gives CATSDLGGRFTF.

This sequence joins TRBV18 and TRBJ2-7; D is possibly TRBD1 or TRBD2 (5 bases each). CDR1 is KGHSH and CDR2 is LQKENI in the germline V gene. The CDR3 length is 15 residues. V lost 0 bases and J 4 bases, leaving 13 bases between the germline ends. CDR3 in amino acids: CASSPPEGPGYEQYF. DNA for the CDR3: TGTGCCAGCTCACCACCTGAGGGGCCTGGGTACGAGCAGTACTTC.

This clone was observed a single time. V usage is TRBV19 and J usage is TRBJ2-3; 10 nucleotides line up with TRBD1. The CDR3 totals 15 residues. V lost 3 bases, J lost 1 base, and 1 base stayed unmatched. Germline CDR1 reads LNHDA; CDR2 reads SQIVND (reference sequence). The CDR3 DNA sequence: TGTGCCAGTAGTATGGGGACAGGGGGCACAGATACGCAGTATTTT. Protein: CASSMGTGGTDTQYF.

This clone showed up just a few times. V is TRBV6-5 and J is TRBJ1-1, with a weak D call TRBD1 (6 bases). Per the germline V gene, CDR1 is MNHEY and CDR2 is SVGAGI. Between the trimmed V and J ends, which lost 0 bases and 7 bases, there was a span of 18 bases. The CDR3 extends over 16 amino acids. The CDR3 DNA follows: TGTGCCAGCAGTTACTCATATAGACAGGTAACCGGTGAAGCTTTCTTT. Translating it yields CASSYSYRQVTGEAFF.

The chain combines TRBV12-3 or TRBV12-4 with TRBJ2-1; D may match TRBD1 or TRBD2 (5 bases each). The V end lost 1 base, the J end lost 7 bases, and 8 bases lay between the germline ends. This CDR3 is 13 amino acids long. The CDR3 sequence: CASSLGWGNEQFF. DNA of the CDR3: TGTGCCAGCAGTTTAGGTTGGGGGAATGAGCAGTTCTTC.

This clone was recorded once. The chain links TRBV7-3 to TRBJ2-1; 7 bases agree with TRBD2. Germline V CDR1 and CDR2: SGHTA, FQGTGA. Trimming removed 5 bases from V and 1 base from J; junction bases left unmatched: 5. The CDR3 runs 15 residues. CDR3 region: CASSAGTTSYNEQFF. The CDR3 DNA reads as TGTGCCAGCAGCGCCGGGACTACATCCTACAATGAGCAGTTCTTC.

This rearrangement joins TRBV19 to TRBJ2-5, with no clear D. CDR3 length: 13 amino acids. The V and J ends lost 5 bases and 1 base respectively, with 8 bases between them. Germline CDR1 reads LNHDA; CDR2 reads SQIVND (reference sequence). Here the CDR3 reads CASSLNSQETQYF. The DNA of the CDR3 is TGTGCCAGTAGTTTGAACAGCCAAGAGACCCAGTACTTC.

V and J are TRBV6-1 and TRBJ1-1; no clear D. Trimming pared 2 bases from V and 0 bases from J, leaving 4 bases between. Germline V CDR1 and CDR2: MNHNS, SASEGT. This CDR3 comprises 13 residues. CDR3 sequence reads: CASSERVNTEAFF. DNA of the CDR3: TGTGCCAGCAGTGAAAGGGTGAACACTGAAGCTTTCTTT.

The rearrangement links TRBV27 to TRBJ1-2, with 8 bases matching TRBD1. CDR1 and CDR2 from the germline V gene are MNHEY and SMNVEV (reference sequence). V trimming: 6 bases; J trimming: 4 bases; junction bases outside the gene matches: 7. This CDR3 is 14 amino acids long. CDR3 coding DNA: TGTGCCAGCAGACGCGACGGGACAGGCTATGGCTACACCTTC. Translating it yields CASRRDGTGYGYTF.